These T cell receptor beta chains were read from a single sample in a study of shared clonotypes between healthy human individuals. Clones were read by immunoSEQ multiplex PCR, and TCRdb kept only the in-frame ones, dropping some. The sample comprises hundreds of thousands of clones, about 91% of which are singletons, and 24% rests with the top ten. Sequencing was done on a sample of naive CD8+ T cells sorted from blood. These receptors originate from a man aged 25 to 40 in good health. Both conserved end residues are part of each CDR3. D genes are given only for firm matches. Part of the rows lack a size; the others show once, few, many or a class for expanded clones.

CDR3 length: 16
V gene: TRBV4-1
D gene: .
J gene: TRBJ1-2
clone size: .
CDR3 DNA: TGCGCCAGCAGCCAATGGCTTGGACAGCCCGCGTATGGCTACACCTTC
CDR3 protein: CASSQWLGQPAYGYTF

CDR3 length: 12
V gene: TRBV9
D gene: .
J gene: TRBJ2-1
clone size: .
CDR3 DNA: TGTGCCAGCAGCCCCGGCTTGAGTGAGCAGTTCTTC
CDR3 protein: CASSPGLSEQFF

CDR3 length: 15
V gene: TRBV9
D gene: TRBD1
J gene: TRBJ2-5
clone size: .
CDR3 DNA: TGTGCCAGCAGCGGGGGACAGGGGCTTGTCGGGACCCAGTACTTC
CDR3 protein: CASSGGQGLVGTQYF

CDR3 length: 13
V gene: TRBV9
D gene: .
J gene: TRBJ2-7
clone size: .
CDR3 DNA: TGTGCCAGCAGCGTAGGGACAGCCTACGAGCAGTACTTC
CDR3 protein: CASSVGTAYEQYF

CDR3 length: 15
V gene: TRBV28
D gene: .
J gene: TRBJ2-3
clone size: .
CDR3 DNA: TGTGCCAGCAGTTTGACTACCCTAAGCACAGATACGCAGTATTTT
CDR3 protein: CASSLTTLSTDTQYF

CDR3 length: 16
V gene: TRBV27
D gene: .
J gene: TRBJ2-7
clone size: .
CDR3 DNA: TGTGCCAGCAGTTTATCGAGAGGGACAACCTCCTACGAGCAGTACTTC
CDR3 protein: CASSLSRGTTSYEQYF

CDR3 length: 15
V gene: TRBV11-2
D gene: .
J gene: TRBJ2-7
clone size: .
CDR3 DNA: TGTGCCAGCAGCTTAGAGATCCGCCGGGGATACGAGCAGTACTTC
CDR3 protein: CASSLEIRRGYEQYF

CDR3 length: 15
V gene: TRBV7-8
D gene: .
J gene: TRBJ2-1
clone size: .
CDR3 DNA: TGTGCCAGCAGCCCGGAACCGGGTCTCTACAATGAGCAGTTCTTC
CDR3 protein: CASSPEPGLYNEQFF

CDR3 length: 14
V gene: TRBV29-1
D gene: .
J gene: TRBJ2-7
clone size: .
CDR3 DNA: TGCAGCGTTGACACCGCCGGGGAAACGTACGAGCAGTACTTC
CDR3 protein: CSVDTAGETYEQYF

CDR3 length: 13
V gene: TRBV25-1
D gene: .
J gene: TRBJ2-5
clone size: .
CDR3 DNA: TGTGCCAGCAGTGGATGGGGGGAGGAGACCCAGTACTTC
CDR3 protein: CASSGWGEETQYF

CDR3 length: 17
V gene: TRBV4-3
D gene: .
J gene: TRBJ2-1
clone size: .
CDR3 DNA: TGCGCCAGCAGCCAATACAGGGGGGCGGGAGTCCACAATGAGCAGTTCTTC
CDR3 protein: CASSQYRGAGVHNEQFF

CDR3 length: 14
V gene: TRBV5-8
D gene: .
J gene: TRBJ1-1
clone size: .
CDR3 DNA: TGTGCCAGCAGCTTGAGGGGGGGTCGGACTGAAGCTTTCTTT
CDR3 protein: CASSLRGGRTEAFF

CDR3 length: 12
V gene: TRBV9
D gene: .
J gene: TRBJ2-1
clone size: .
CDR3 DNA: TGTGCCAGCAGCCTGAGACGGGATGAGCAGTTCTTC
CDR3 protein: CASSLRRDEQFF

CDR3 length: 13
V gene: TRBV5-5
D gene: .
J gene: TRBJ2-7
clone size: .
CDR3 DNA: TGTGCCAGCAGCCCGCTATGGGGCTACGAGCAGTACTTC
CDR3 protein: CASSPLWGYEQYF

CDR3 length: 13
V gene: TRBV11-2
D gene: .
J gene: TRBJ1-2
clone size: once
CDR3 DNA: TGTGCCAGCAGCTTAAACTCCAACTATGGCTACACCTTC
CDR3 protein: CASSLNSNYGYTF

CDR3 length: 16
V gene: TRBV2
D gene: .
J gene: TRBJ1-5
clone size: .
CDR3 DNA: TGTGCCAGCAGTGAAGGGCAGGGGTCAGGCAATCAGCCCCAGCATTTT
CDR3 protein: CASSEGQGSGNQPQHF

CDR3 length: 15
V gene: TRBV12-5
D gene: TRBD2
J gene: TRBJ2-2
clone size: .
CDR3 DNA: TGTGCTAGTGGCGGACTAGCGGGCGACACCGGGGAGCTGTTTTTT
CDR3 protein: CASGGLAGDTGELFF

CDR3 length: 14
V gene: TRBV7-9
D gene: .
J gene: TRBJ2-3
clone size: .
CDR3 DNA: TGTGCCAGCAGCTTACACGGGAGCACAGATACGCAGTATTTT
CDR3 protein: CASSLHGSTDTQYF

CDR3 length: 16
V gene: TRBV28
D gene: TRBD2
J gene: TRBJ2-7
clone size: .
CDR3 DNA: TGTGCCAGCAGTTTACGGAGCTCCGGGGGGGTTAAAGAGCAGTACTTC
CDR3 protein: CASSLRSSGGVKEQYF

CDR3 length: 11
V gene: TRBV7-9
D gene: .
J gene: TRBJ2-7
clone size: few
CDR3 DNA: TGTGCCAGCAGCGGAGCCTACGAGCAGTACTTC
CDR3 protein: CASSGAYEQYF

CDR3 length: 12
V gene: TRBV7-9
D gene: .
J gene: TRBJ2-2
clone size: .
CDR3 DNA: TGTGCAGGTTCCCTAGAGACCGGGGAGCTGTTTTTT
CDR3 protein: CAGSLETGELFF

CDR3 length: 12
V gene: TRBV30
D gene: .
J gene: TRBJ2-7
clone size: .
CDR3 DNA: TGTGCCTGGAGTGAAAATTTTCTTGAGCAGTACTTC
CDR3 protein: CAWSENFLEQYF

CDR3 length: 15
V gene: TRBV30
D gene: TRBD2
J gene: TRBJ2-1
clone size: .
CDR3 DNA: TGTGCCTGGAATGGCGGGAGGGTATCTTACAATGAGCAGTTCTTC
CDR3 protein: CAWNGGRVSYNEQFF

CDR3 length: 15
V gene: TRBV28
D gene: .
J gene: TRBJ2-2
clone size: many
CDR3 DNA: TGTGCCAGCAGTTGGGGCAGGGTTGAGGCCGGGGAGCTGTTTTTT
CDR3 protein: CASSWGRVEAGELFF

CDR3 length: 16
V gene: TRBV7-9
D gene: TRBD2
J gene: TRBJ2-3
clone size: .
CDR3 DNA: TGTGCCAGCAGCCAACGGACTAGCGGGAGCACAGATACGCAGTATTTT
CDR3 protein: CASSQRTSGSTDTQYF

CDR3 length: 17
V gene: TRBV27
D gene: .
J gene: TRBJ2-1
clone size: .
CDR3 DNA: TGTGCCAGCAGTCCAGTCCCCGCTCTGCAGATTGTGGATGAGCAGTTCTTC
CDR3 protein: CASSPVPALQIVDEQFF

CDR3 length: 14
V gene: TRBV15
D gene: .
J gene: TRBJ2-7
clone size: few
CDR3 DNA: TGTGCCACCACCGGGACTCCTAGCTCCTACGAGCAGTACTTC
CDR3 protein: CATTGTPSSYEQYF